A selection of T cell receptor beta chains follows, all from one sample in a study of identical twins. Each CDR3 protein gets one entry after TCRdb re-called the 5' RACE reads with MiXCR. The table records about 520,000 distinct CDR3 sequences, under 25% of them present only once. The same data also went into a second study, on T cells expressing NK-cell markers.

Sequencing input: CD4+ T cells sorted from blood. The receptor set was obtained from a woman aged 18-29 years in good health. Both conserved end residues are part of each CDR3. Each record gives: clone size, V gene, J gene, D gene, CDR3 DNA, CDR3 protein. The D gene is left open where the match is weak. Clone size, where shown, is once, few, many, or a class for clones that have expanded.

>few|TRBV7-2|TRBJ2-5|.
TGTGCCAGCAGCTCGTATCTAATTGGGGAGACCCAGTACTTC
CASSSYLIGETQYF
>few|TRBV5-1|TRBJ2-5|.
TGCGCCAGCAGCCAACAGGGAGCCGAGACCCAGTACTTC
CASSQQGAETQYF
>many|TRBV29-1|TRBJ2-3|.
TGCAGCGGTAGGAGGGGCTTTAGCACAGATACGCAGTATTTT
CSGRRGFSTDTQYF
>.|TRBV20-1|TRBJ2-3|TRBD1
TGCAGTGCAAGGGCCGTCCCGGGACAGGGCGGGGGCACAGATACGCAGTATTTT
CSARAVPGQGGGTDTQYF
>.|TRBV5-1|TRBJ2-5|TRBD2
TGCGCCAGCAGCCAACTAGCGGTACAAGAGACCCAGTACTTC
CASSQLAVQETQYF
>once|TRBV28|TRBJ2-1|.
TGTGCCAGCAGTTTTCGAGCGGGTCGCTCCTACAATGAGCAGTTCTTC
CASSFRAGRSYNEQFF
>.|TRBV5-1|TRBJ1-1|.
TGCGCCAGCAGCTTGCAACCATCGAACACTGAAGCTTTCTTT
CASSLQPSNTEAFF
>few|TRBV7-2|TRBJ2-7|.
TGTGCCAGCAGCTTAGTCATTCTTGGTACCTACGAGCAGTACTTC
CASSLVILGTYEQYF
>few|TRBV7-9|TRBJ1-2|TRBD1
TGTGCCAGCAGCACCCCCGGGACAGGGGGCGGCGATGGCTACACCTTC
CASSTPGTGGGDGYTF
>.|TRBV24-1|TRBJ2-2|.
TGTGCCACCAGTGAAAACACCGGGGAGCTGTTTTTT
CATSENTGELFF
>.|TRBV28|TRBJ2-5|.
TGTGCCAGCAGCGCTCTCAACCAAGAGACCCAGTACTTC
CASSALNQETQYF
>once|TRBV5-6|TRBJ1-1|.
TGTGACAGCAGCTTGGGGCAGGGAAGAAAAGCTTTCTTT
CDSSLGQGRKAFF
>few|TRBV5-6|TRBJ2-3|TRBD2
TGTGCCAGCAGCTTAAGCGGGGATTATGACACAGATACGCAGTATTTT
CASSLSGDYDTDTQYF
>.|TRBV15|TRBJ1-5|.
TGTGCCACCACGTCAGGGGTTAGCAATCAGCCCCAGCATTTT
CATTSGVSNQPQHF
>.|TRBV7-3|TRBJ1-1|.
TGTGCCAGCAGCACAGATCAGAACACTGAAGCTTTCTTT
CASSTDQNTEAFF
>few|TRBV20-1|TRBJ2-7|TRBD2
TGCAGTGCTAGGATGGGACTAGCGGGAGGCTCGTCCGAGCAGTACTTC
CSARMGLAGGSSEQYF
>few|TRBV9|TRBJ1-2|TRBD1
TGTGCCAGCAGCGTAGATTGGGGGGACAGCTATGGCTACACCTTC
CASSVDWGDSYGYTF
>few|TRBV6-2/TRBV6-3|TRBJ2-1|.
TGTGCCAGCAGCCCCTGGGAGTTCTCCTACAATGAGCAGTTCTTC
CASSPWEFSYNEQFF
>.|TRBV29-1|TRBJ2-5|TRBD2
TGCAGCTTGCCCGAGGAGCCTAGCGGGGAAGTACAAGAGACCCAGTACTTC
CSLPEEPSGEVQETQYF
>.|TRBV18|TRBJ2-2|TRBD1
TGTGCCAGCTCACCCCGGGACAGGGGGAGCACCGGGGAGCTGTTTTTT
CASSPRDRGSTGELFF
>few|TRBV7-7|TRBJ2-3|TRBD2
TGTGCTAGCAGCCGACTTAGCGGGACGTCTGATACGCAGTATTTT
CASSRLSGTSDTQYF
>few|TRBV10-3|TRBJ2-7|.
TGTGCCATCCAGCTACACCTTAGTTCCTACGAGCAGTACTTC
CAIQLHLSSYEQYF
>many|TRBV9|TRBJ2-2|.
TGTGCCAGCGGGAACACTGGGGGCGCCGGGGAGCTGTTTTTT
CASGNTGGAGELFF
>.|TRBV20-1|TRBJ1-1|TRBD1
TGCAGTGCTGGGGGGACAGCCCTATTTGAAGCTTTCTTT
CSAGGTALFEAFF
>few|TRBV19|TRBJ1-6|TRBD1
TGTGCCAGTAGTGGGGACAGACAGAATTCACCCCTCCACTTT
CASSGDRQNSPLHF
>.|TRBV12-3/TRBV12-4|TRBJ2-1|TRBD2
TGTGCCAGCACTCTGGTGGCGGGGGGCTATCTTGAGCAGTTCTTC
CASTLVAGGYLEQFF
>.|TRBV20-1|TRBJ1-2|.
TGCAGTGCTGGGGGACTTCTGGGCTATGGCTACACCTTC
CSAGGLLGYGYTF
>.|TRBV7-9|TRBJ2-3|TRBD2
TGTGCGAGCGGGGGAGGACCGACAGGCTACACAGATACGCAGTATTTT
CASGGGPTGYTDTQYF
>.|TRBV12-3/TRBV12-4|TRBJ1-2|.
TGTGCCAGCGCGAAAGCAGCGGTTGGCTACACCTTC
CASAKAAVGYTF
>.|TRBV11-3|TRBJ1-5|.
TGTGCCAGCAGCCGTACTCTAACGGGGCGTTATCAGCCCCAGCATTTT
CASSRTLTGRYQPQHF
>few|TRBV12-3/TRBV12-4|TRBJ2-2|.
TGTGCCAGCAGTTTGTGGAGAGACCCTCCCGGGGAGCTGTTTTTT
CASSLWRDPPGELFF